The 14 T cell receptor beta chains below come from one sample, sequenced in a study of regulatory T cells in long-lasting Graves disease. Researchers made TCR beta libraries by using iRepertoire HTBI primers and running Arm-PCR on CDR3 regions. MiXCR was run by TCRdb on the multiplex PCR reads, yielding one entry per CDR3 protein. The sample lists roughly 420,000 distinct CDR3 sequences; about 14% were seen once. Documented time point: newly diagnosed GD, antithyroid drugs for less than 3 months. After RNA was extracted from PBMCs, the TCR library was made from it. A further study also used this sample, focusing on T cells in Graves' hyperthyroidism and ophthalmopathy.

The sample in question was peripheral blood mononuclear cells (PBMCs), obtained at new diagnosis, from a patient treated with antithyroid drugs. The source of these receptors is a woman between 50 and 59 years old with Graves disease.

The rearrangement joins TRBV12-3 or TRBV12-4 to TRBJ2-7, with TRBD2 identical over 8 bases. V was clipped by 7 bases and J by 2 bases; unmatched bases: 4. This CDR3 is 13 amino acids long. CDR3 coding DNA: TGTGCCAGCAAGAAAGCGGGAGCCTACGAGCAGTACTTC. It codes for CASKKAGAYEQYF.

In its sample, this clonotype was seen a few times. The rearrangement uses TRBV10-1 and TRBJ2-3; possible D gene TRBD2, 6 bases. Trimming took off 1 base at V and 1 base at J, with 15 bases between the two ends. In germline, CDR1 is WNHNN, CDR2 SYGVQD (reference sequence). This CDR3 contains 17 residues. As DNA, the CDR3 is TGCGCCAGCAGTGAGTTTGCCTCGGGAGTAGGCACAGATACGCAGTATTTT. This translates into CASSEFASGVGTDTQYF.

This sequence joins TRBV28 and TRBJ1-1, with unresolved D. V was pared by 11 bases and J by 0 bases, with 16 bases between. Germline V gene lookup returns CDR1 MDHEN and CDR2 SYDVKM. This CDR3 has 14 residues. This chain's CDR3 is CAGTPGGLNTEAFF. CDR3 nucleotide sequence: TGTGCCGGCACGCCGGGAGGATTGAACACTGAAGCTTTCTTT.

The DNA of the CDR3 is TGTGCCAGCAGTGAATGGCTAGCCGAAAACACCGGGGAGCTGTTTTTT. Translated: CASSEWLAENTGELFF. This chain links TRBV2 with TRBJ2-2; perhaps TRBD2 as D (5 bases). Trimming pared 2 bases from V and 2 bases from J, leaving 12 bases between. From germline, CDR1 is SNHLY and CDR2 FYNNEI. The CDR3 has 16 residues. Full variable domain (outside the CDR3, taken from reference TRBV2 and TRBJ2-2): EPEVTQTPSHQVTQMGQEVILRCVPISNHLYFYWYRQILGQKVEFLVSFYNNEISEKSEIFDDQFSVERPDGSNFTLKIRSTKLEDSAMYFCASSEWLAENTGELFFGEGSRLTVL.

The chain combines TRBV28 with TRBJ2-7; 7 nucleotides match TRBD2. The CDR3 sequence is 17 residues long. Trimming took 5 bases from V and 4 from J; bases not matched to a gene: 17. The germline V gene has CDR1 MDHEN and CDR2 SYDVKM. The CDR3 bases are TGTGCCAGCAGTCCCTCCGATTGGGGCGGGAGTTGGTACGAGCAGTACTTC. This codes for CASSPSDWGGSWYEQYF.

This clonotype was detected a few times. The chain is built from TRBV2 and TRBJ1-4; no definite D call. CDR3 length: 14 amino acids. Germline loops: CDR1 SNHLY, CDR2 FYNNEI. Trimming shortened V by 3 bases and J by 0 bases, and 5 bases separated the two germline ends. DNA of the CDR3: TGTGCCAGCAGTGATTGGCCAACTAATGAAAAACTGTTTTTT. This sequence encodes CASSDWPTNEKLFF.

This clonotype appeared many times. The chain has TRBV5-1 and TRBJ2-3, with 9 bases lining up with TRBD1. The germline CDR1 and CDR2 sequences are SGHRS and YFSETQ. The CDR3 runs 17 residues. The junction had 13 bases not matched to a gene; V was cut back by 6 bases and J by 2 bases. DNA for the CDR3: TGCGCCAGCACCCCGACAGGGGGACGGCGTCCCACAGATACGCAGTATTTT. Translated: CASTPTGGRRPTDTQYF.

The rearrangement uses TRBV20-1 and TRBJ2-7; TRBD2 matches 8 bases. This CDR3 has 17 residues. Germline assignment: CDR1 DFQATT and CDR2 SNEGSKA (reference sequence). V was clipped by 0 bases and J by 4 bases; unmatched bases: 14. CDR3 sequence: CSARDLLASGWWYEQYF. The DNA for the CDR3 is TGCAGTGCTAGAGATTTGCTGGCTAGCGGGTGGTGGTACGAGCAGTACTTC.

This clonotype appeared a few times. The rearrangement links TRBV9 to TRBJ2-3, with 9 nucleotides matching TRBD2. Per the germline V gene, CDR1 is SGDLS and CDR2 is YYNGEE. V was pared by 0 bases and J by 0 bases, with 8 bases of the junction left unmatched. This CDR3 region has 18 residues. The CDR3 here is CASSVEALAGLSTDTQYF. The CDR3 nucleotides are TGTGCCAGCAGCGTAGAAGCCCTAGCGGGACTCAGCACAGATACGCAGTATTTT.

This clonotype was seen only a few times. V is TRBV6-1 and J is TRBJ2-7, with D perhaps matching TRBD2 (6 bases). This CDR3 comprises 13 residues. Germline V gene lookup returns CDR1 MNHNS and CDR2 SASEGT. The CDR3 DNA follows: TGTGCTACAGCTAGCGCGATTGCGTACGAGCAGTACTTC. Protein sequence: CATASAIAYEQYF.

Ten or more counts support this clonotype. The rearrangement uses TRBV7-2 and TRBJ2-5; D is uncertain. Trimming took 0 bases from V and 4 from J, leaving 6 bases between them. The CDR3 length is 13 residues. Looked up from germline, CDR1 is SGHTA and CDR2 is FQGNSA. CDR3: CASSLAQLETQYF. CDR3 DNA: TGTGCCAGCAGCTTAGCTCAGTTAGAGACCCAGTACTTC.

CDR3 coding DNA: TGTGCCAGCAGTCCGACGGGACAGGGGAACATTCAGTACTTC. Its protein is CASSPTGQGNIQYF. The chain combines TRBV25-1 with TRBJ2-4; 10 nucleotides agree with TRBD1. J gave up 7 bases and V 5 bases, and 5 bases lay outside the gene matches. The CDR3 runs 14 residues. CDR1 is MGHDK, CDR2 SYGVNS, per germline.

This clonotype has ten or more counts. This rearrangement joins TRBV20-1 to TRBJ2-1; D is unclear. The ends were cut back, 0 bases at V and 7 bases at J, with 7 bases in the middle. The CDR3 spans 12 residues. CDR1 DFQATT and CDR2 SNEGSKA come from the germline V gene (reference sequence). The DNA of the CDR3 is TGCAGTGCTAGAGATCATCGGAATGAGCAGTTCTTC. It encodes CSARDHRNEQFF.

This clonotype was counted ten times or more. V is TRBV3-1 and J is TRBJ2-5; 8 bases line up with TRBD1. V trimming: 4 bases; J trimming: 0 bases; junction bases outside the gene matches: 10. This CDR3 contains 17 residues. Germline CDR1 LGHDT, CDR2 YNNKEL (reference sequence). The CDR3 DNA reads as TGTGCCAGCAGCCGTGGACAGGGAGTCATGTACCAAGAGACCCAGTACTTC. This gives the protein CASSRGQGVMYQETQYF.